Listed below are T cell receptor beta chains from one sample, sequenced in a study of T cell changes during pregnancy in multiple sclerosis. Sequencing used immunoSEQ multiplex PCR; TCRdb keeps in-frame clones, though not all of them. Here the sample spans 65,000 to 85,000 clones, just over 90% being singletons. The sequencing here drew on peripheral blood, taken after pregnancy. These receptors all come from a female donor with multiple sclerosis, enrolled in a pregnancy study. Each CDR3 is given with its conserved first and last residue. D genes are given only for firm matches. Some rows mark clone size as missing; the rest say once, few, many or name a class of expanded clone.

d_gene: NA
abundance: NA
j_gene: TRBJ2-1
v_gene: TRBV6-1
CDR3nt: TGTGCCAGCAGTGAAGCTCGTACAGCAACTCCCTATTCCTACAATGAGCAGTTCTTC
CDR3aa: CASSEARTATPYSYNEQFF

d_gene: NA
abundance: NA
j_gene: TRBJ1-1
v_gene: TRBV19
CDR3nt: TGTGCCAGTAGTATCCAGGTGAACACTGAAGCTTTCTTT
CDR3aa: CASSIQVNTEAFF

d_gene: NA
abundance: NA
j_gene: TRBJ2-7
v_gene: TRBV19
CDR3nt: TGTGCCAGTAGTATCGGCCGGGGCGAGCAGTACTTC
CDR3aa: CASSIGRGEQYF

d_gene: NA
abundance: NA
j_gene: TRBJ1-2
v_gene: TRBV6-1
CDR3nt: TGTGCCAGCAGTGAACTCGGGGGGGTATTAAATGGCTACACCTTC
CDR3aa: CASSELGGVLNGYTF

d_gene: TRBD2
abundance: once
j_gene: TRBJ2-1
v_gene: TRBV19
CDR3nt: TGTGCCAGTAGTATCCTTCTCCTAGCGGGAGGGATCAATGAGCAGTTCTTC
CDR3aa: CASSILLLAGGINEQFF

d_gene: NA
abundance: NA
j_gene: TRBJ2-7
v_gene: TRBV28
CDR3nt: TGTGCCAGCAGTTTACAGGGAGGTCAGTACGAGCAGTACTTC
CDR3aa: CASSLQGGQYEQYF

d_gene: NA
abundance: NA
j_gene: TRBJ2-3
v_gene: TRBV4-3
CDR3nt: TGCGCCAGCAGCCAAGATAATCGAGCGTCGAGCACAGATACGCAGTATTTT
CDR3aa: CASSQDNRASSTDTQYF

d_gene: NA
abundance: NA
j_gene: TRBJ2-3
v_gene: TRBV6-4
CDR3nt: TGTGCCAGCAGTGACTCAGGAGGGATGGGGACAGATACGCAGTATTTT
CDR3aa: CASSDSGGMGTDTQYF

d_gene: TRBD1
abundance: NA
j_gene: TRBJ1-4
v_gene: TRBV11-2
CDR3nt: TGTGCCAGCAGATACCAGGGGGGTGAAAAACTGTTTTTT
CDR3aa: CASRYQGGEKLFF

d_gene: NA
abundance: NA
j_gene: TRBJ1-1
v_gene: TRBV10-1
CDR3nt: TGCGCCAGCAGTGAAGGCGGGAGGACTGAAGCTTTCTTT
CDR3aa: CASSEGGRTEAFF

d_gene: NA
abundance: NA
j_gene: TRBJ2-7
v_gene: TRBV21-1
CDR3nt: TGTGCCAGCAGCAAAAGGAGCCAGGGGGCCTACGAGCAGTACTTC
CDR3aa: CASSKRSQGAYEQYF

d_gene: NA
abundance: NA
j_gene: TRBJ1-5
v_gene: TRBV18
CDR3nt: TGTGCCAGCTCACAAGACATCGCTAGCAATCAGCCCCAGCATTTT
CDR3aa: CASSQDIASNQPQHF

d_gene: NA
abundance: NA
j_gene: TRBJ2-3
v_gene: TRBV27
CDR3nt: TGTGCCAGCAGTTCACAGCTCACAGATACGCAGTATTTT
CDR3aa: CASSSQLTDTQYF

d_gene: TRBD1
abundance: few
j_gene: TRBJ1-1
v_gene: TRBV2
CDR3nt: TGTGCCAGCAGTGGACAGGGAGACACTGAAGCTTTCTTT
CDR3aa: CASSGQGDTEAFF

d_gene: NA
abundance: NA
j_gene: TRBJ2-1
v_gene: TRBV27
CDR3nt: TGTGCCAGCAGTTTATTCTCTCAGTACAATGAGCAGTTCTTC
CDR3aa: CASSLFSQYNEQFF

d_gene: TRBD2
abundance: NA
j_gene: TRBJ2-1
v_gene: TRBV4-3
CDR3nt: TGCGCCAGCAGCCAAGATGGGCTAGCGGGAGGTTCGGACTCCTACAATGAGCAGTTCTTC
CDR3aa: CASSQDGLAGGSDSYNEQFF

d_gene: NA
abundance: NA
j_gene: TRBJ1-5
v_gene: TRBV27
CDR3nt: TGTGCCAGCAGTCCTGTGAGTAGCAATCAGCCCCAGCATTTT
CDR3aa: CASSPVSSNQPQHF

d_gene: TRBD2
abundance: NA
j_gene: TRBJ2-2
v_gene: TRBV7-2
CDR3nt: TGTGCCAGCAGCTCAGTAGCGGGAGGGTACACCGGGGAGCTGTTTTTT
CDR3aa: CASSSVAGGYTGELFF

d_gene: NA
abundance: NA
j_gene: TRBJ1-4
v_gene: TRBV9
CDR3nt: TGTGCCAGCAGCACACGGGACTCCTACTTCAGCGGTGAAAAACTGTTTTTT
CDR3aa: CASSTRDSYFSGEKLFF

d_gene: NA
abundance: NA
j_gene: TRBJ1-2
v_gene: TRBV7-2
CDR3nt: TGTGCCAGCAGTCGATATAACAGGGTTGGCTACACCTTC
CDR3aa: CASSRYNRVGYTF

d_gene: NA
abundance: NA
j_gene: TRBJ2-7
v_gene: TRBV19
CDR3nt: TGTGCCAGTAGTATGGGCCAGGGCTTCCACGAGCAGTACTTC
CDR3aa: CASSMGQGFHEQYF

d_gene: NA
abundance: NA
j_gene: TRBJ1-1
v_gene: TRBV5-1
CDR3nt: TGCGCCAGCAGCGAGACCGGGACAATTGACACTGAAGCTTTCTTT
CDR3aa: CASSETGTIDTEAFF

d_gene: NA
abundance: once
j_gene: TRBJ2-5
v_gene: TRBV29-1
CDR3nt: TGCAGCGGGAGGTCCGAGACCCAGTACTTC
CDR3aa: CSGRSETQYF

d_gene: TRBD1
abundance: NA
j_gene: TRBJ1-4
v_gene: TRBV5-6
CDR3nt: TGTGCCAGCAGCACACACCGGGACAGGGGATCTACTAATGAAAAACTGTTTTTT
CDR3aa: CASSTHRDRGSTNEKLFF

d_gene: TRBD1
abundance: NA
j_gene: TRBJ1-3
v_gene: TRBV13
CDR3nt: TGTGCCAGCAGCTCACCGGGACAGGGTACCGGCACCATATATTTT
CDR3aa: CASSSPGQGTGTIYF

d_gene: NA
abundance: once
j_gene: TRBJ1-1
v_gene: TRBV9
CDR3nt: TGTGCCAGCAGCGTAGGGGGCAGAGACACTGAAGCTTTCTTT
CDR3aa: CASSVGGRDTEAFF

d_gene: TRBD2
abundance: NA
j_gene: TRBJ2-3
v_gene: TRBV6-6
CDR3nt: TGTGCCAGCAGGCTCAGACTAGCGGGAGATACGCAGTATTTT
CDR3aa: CASRLRLAGDTQYF

d_gene: NA
abundance: NA
j_gene: TRBJ2-3
v_gene: TRBV5-6
CDR3nt: TGTGCCAGCAGCCTCTTCTCCCCCCCGGATACGCAGTATTTT
CDR3aa: CASSLFSPPDTQYF

d_gene: NA
abundance: NA
j_gene: TRBJ2-1
v_gene: TRBV27
CDR3nt: TGTGCCAGCAGTCCCCGGACTCCTTTCGTCAATGAGCAGTTCTTC
CDR3aa: CASSPRTPFVNEQFF

d_gene: TRBD2
abundance: NA
j_gene: TRBJ2-5
v_gene: TRBV7-2
CDR3nt: TGTGCCAGCAGCTCTAGCGGGAGCGCGGGACGGGAGACCCAGTACTTC
CDR3aa: CASSSSGSAGRETQYF

d_gene: NA
abundance: once
j_gene: TRBJ1-5
v_gene: TRBV2
CDR3nt: TGTGCCAGCAGTTCAGGGATTGATAATCAGCCCCAGCATTTT
CDR3aa: CASSSGIDNQPQHF

d_gene: NA
abundance: NA
j_gene: TRBJ2-3
v_gene: TRBV2
CDR3nt: TGTGCCAGTATCAGGCGCTTCACAGATACGCAGTATTTT
CDR3aa: CASIRRFTDTQYF

d_gene: TRBD2
abundance: once
j_gene: TRBJ2-1
v_gene: TRBV7-2
CDR3nt: TGTGCCAGCACTCCCGGGACTACCTATAATGAGCAGTTCTTC
CDR3aa: CASTPGTTYNEQFF

d_gene: NA
abundance: NA
j_gene: TRBJ1-2
v_gene: TRBV9
CDR3nt: TGTGCCAGCAGCCCCAGGGGAGGGGGGTACACCTTC
CDR3aa: CASSPRGGGYTF

d_gene: NA
abundance: NA
j_gene: TRBJ1-1
v_gene: TRBV30
CDR3nt: TGTGCCTGGAGGGATACAGGGTGGGGGGGGTTGAACACTGAAGCTTTCTTT
CDR3aa: CAWRDTGWGGLNTEAFF

d_gene: NA
abundance: NA
j_gene: TRBJ2-3
v_gene: TRBV7-3
CDR3nt: TGTGCCAGCAGCTTAAGACAGACAGATACGCAGTATTTT
CDR3aa: CASSLRQTDTQYF

d_gene: TRBD2
abundance: NA
j_gene: TRBJ2-1
v_gene: TRBV2
CDR3nt: TGTGCCAGCAGTGAGGGGCTAGCGGGAGAGGGTGAGCAGTTCTTC
CDR3aa: CASSEGLAGEGEQFF

d_gene: NA
abundance: NA
j_gene: TRBJ2-1
v_gene: TRBV7-6
CDR3nt: TGTGCCAGCACCCAACTCTCGAGTGAGCAGTTCTTC
CDR3aa: CASTQLSSEQFF

d_gene: NA
abundance: NA
j_gene: TRBJ1-3
v_gene: TRBV10-3
CDR3nt: TGTGCCACCGGGGGCTCTGGAAACACCATATATTTT
CDR3aa: CATGGSGNTIYF

d_gene: TRBD2
abundance: NA
j_gene: TRBJ2-1
v_gene: TRBV19
CDR3nt: TGTGCCAGTAGGCTAGCGGGGGCCAATGAGCAGTTCTTC
CDR3aa: CASRLAGANEQFF

d_gene: NA
abundance: NA
j_gene: TRBJ1-5
v_gene: TRBV7-2
CDR3nt: TGTGCCAGCAGCTTAGGGGGGGGTAACGGTCAGCCCCAGCATTTT
CDR3aa: CASSLGGGNGQPQHF

d_gene: NA
abundance: NA
j_gene: TRBJ2-2
v_gene: TRBV6-1
CDR3nt: TGTGCCAGCAGTGCGTGGGACTCCTCCGGGGAGCTGTTTTTT
CDR3aa: CASSAWDSSGELFF

d_gene: TRBD2
abundance: few
j_gene: TRBJ2-7
v_gene: TRBV19
CDR3nt: TGTGCCAGTAGTATAGATGGGACTAGCGAGAACGAGCAGTACTTC
CDR3aa: CASSIDGTSENEQYF

d_gene: TRBD2
abundance: NA
j_gene: TRBJ2-1
v_gene: TRBV29-1
CDR3nt: TGCAGCGTGAGCGGGAGGGCCCGAAATGAGCAGTTCTTC
CDR3aa: CSVSGRARNEQFF

d_gene: TRBD2
abundance: NA
j_gene: TRBJ2-5
v_gene: TRBV27
CDR3nt: TGTGCCACCTCCTTAGCGGGAGGGCCGGGAGAGACCCAGTACTTC
CDR3aa: CATSLAGGPGETQYF

d_gene: NA
abundance: NA
j_gene: TRBJ2-1
v_gene: TRBV11-2
CDR3nt: TGTGCCAGCAACCAGGACGGCGGGAATGAGCAGTTCTTC
CDR3aa: CASNQDGGNEQFF

d_gene: NA
abundance: NA
j_gene: TRBJ1-1
v_gene: TRBV10-3
CDR3nt: TGTGCCATCAGTCAGGGGAGGGAAACTGAAGCTTTCTTT
CDR3aa: CAISQGRETEAFF

d_gene: TRBD2
abundance: once
j_gene: TRBJ2-2
v_gene: TRBV7-2
CDR3nt: TGTGCCAGCAGCCCGAGACTAGCGGCCACCGGGGAGCTGTTTTTT
CDR3aa: CASSPRLAATGELFF

d_gene: TRBD2
abundance: NA
j_gene: TRBJ2-7
v_gene: TRBV4-3
CDR3nt: TGCGCCAGCAGCCAAGACCGACTAGCGGGAGGGTACGAGCAGTACTTC
CDR3aa: CASSQDRLAGGYEQYF

d_gene: NA
abundance: NA
j_gene: TRBJ2-7
v_gene: TRBV13
CDR3nt: TGTGCCAGCAGCTTAGTTGCGGGACCGTCCTACGAGCAGTACTTC
CDR3aa: CASSLVAGPSYEQYF

d_gene: TRBD2
abundance: NA
j_gene: TRBJ2-3
v_gene: TRBV6-6
CDR3nt: TGTGCCAGCAGGCTTTCCGGGACTAGCGGCACAGATACGCAGTATTTT
CDR3aa: CASRLSGTSGTDTQYF

d_gene: NA
abundance: NA
j_gene: TRBJ1-5
v_gene: TRBV4-1
CDR3nt: TGCGCCAGCAGCCAATGGCAAGGGAGGGAGGGCAATCAGCCCCAGCATTTT
CDR3aa: CASSQWQGREGNQPQHF

d_gene: TRBD2
abundance: NA
j_gene: TRBJ2-3
v_gene: TRBV10-3
CDR3nt: TGTGCCATCAGTGGGCTAGCGGGAGGGAAAGATACGCAGTATTTT
CDR3aa: CAISGLAGGKDTQYF